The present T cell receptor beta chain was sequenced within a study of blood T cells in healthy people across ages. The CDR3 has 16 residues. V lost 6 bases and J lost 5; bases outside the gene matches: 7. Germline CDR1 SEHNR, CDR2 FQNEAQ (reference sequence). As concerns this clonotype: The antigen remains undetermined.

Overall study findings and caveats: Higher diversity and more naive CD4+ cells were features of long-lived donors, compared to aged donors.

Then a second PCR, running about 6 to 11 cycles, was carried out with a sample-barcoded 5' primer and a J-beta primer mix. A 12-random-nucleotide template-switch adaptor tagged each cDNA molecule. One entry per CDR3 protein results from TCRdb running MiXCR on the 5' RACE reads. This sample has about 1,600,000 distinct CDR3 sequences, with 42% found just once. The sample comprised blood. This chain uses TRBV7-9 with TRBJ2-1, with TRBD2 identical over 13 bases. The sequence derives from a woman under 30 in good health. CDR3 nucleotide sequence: TGTGCCAGCAGGCGAGGGACTAGCGGGGAACACAATGAGCAGTTCTTC. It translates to CASRRGTSGEHNEQFF.